These 14 T cell receptor gamma chains came from one sample sequenced in a study of gamma-delta chains in newborns, infants, children. TCRdb reanalysed the reads with CATT. Of about 430 gamma-chain clones listed, under 50% were seen once; the top ten hold approximately 21%. The sample comprised blood. Receptor source: a child who was a newborn, infant or young child, either healthy, febrile or measles-vaccinated (not recorded which).

This clone was seen only a few times. The rearrangement links TRGV3 to TRGJ1 or TRGJ2. TCRdb supplies no J gene; here it was assigned by aligning the nucleotide sequence to germline. CDR3 length: 13 residues. The V gene's germline CDR1 is VTNTFY and CDR2 YDVSTARD (reference sequence). V lost 0 bases and J lost 7; bases outside the gene matches: 6. The CDR3 loop is CATWDRLEYKKLF. CDR3 coding DNA: TGTGCCACCTGGGACAGGCTGGAATATAAGAAACTCTTT.

This clone was recorded only once. This clone may be a read error of a much larger clone one base away. The chain links TRGV3 to TRGJP1. Assignment of the J gene here rests on matching the DNA to germline, because TCRdb gives none. V was clipped by 0 bases and J by 8 bases; unmatched bases: 6. The germline V gene has CDR1 VTNTFY and CDR2 YDVSTARD (reference sequence). The length of the CDR3 is 14 residues. The CDR3 sequence is CATWDRRGGWFKIF. The CDR3, as DNA: TGTGCCACCTGGGACAGGCGCGGGGGTTGGTTCAAGATATTT.

V gene TRGV2 combines with J gene TRGJ1 or TRGJ2. The germline V gene encodes CDR1 EGSNGY and CDR2 YDSYNSKV. V gave up 3 bases and J gave up 0 bases; unmatched junction bases: 2. The length of the CDR3 is 13 residues. In nucleotides, the CDR3 is TGTGCCACCTGGGACCCGAATTATTATAAGAAACTCTTT. Translated, it gives CATWDPNYYKKLF.

In the case of this clone: Compared with germline, one end of the junction differs, possibly owing to a read error. The rearrangement links TRGV9 to TRGJP. Assignment of the J gene here rests on matching the DNA to germline, because TCRdb gives none. The CDR3 has 16 residues. The germline CDR1 and CDR2 sequences are GITISATS and ISYDGTV (reference sequence). The CDR3 nucleotides are TGTGCCTTGTGGGAGGTGTGGGAGTTGGACAAAAAAATCAAGGTATTT. Amino acids: CALWEVWELDKKIKVF.

By frequency in the sample, this clone is hyperexpanded. V and J are TRGV9 and TRGJ1 or TRGJ2. The CDR3 contains 10 residues. From germline, CDR1 is GITISATS and CDR2 ISYDGTV (reference sequence). V dropped 4 bases and J dropped 12; count of bases not matched to a gene: 6. CDR3 residues: CALWEEGKLF. CDR3 sequence (DNA): TGTGCCTTGTGGGAAGAGGGGAAACTCTTT.

In regard to this clone: A read error is possible here, since a much larger clone lies one base away. This sample also contains other DNA sequences that code for the same CDR3. The chain combines TRGV9 with TRGJP. TCRdb records no J gene; here it was assigned by comparing the DNA to germline. Germline CDR1 GITISATS, CDR2 ISYDGTV (reference sequence). The CDR3 spans 16 residues. With 1 base clipped from V and 6 bases from J, the junction kept 3 bases outside the gene matches. The CDR3 is CALWEVRELGKKIKVF. CDR3 nucleotide sequence: TGTGCCTTGTGGGAGGTTAGAGAGTTGGGCAAAAAAATCAAGGTATTT.

By its share, this clone is large. The sample has other DNA sequences that encode this CDR3 too. This sequence joins TRGV9 and TRGJP. Here the J gene was assigned by germline matching of the DNA, as TCRdb has none. This CDR3 is built from 17 residues. Germline V CDR1 and CDR2: GITISATS, ISYDGTV (reference sequence). V was pared by 3 bases and J by 3 bases, with 5 bases of the junction left unmatched. The CDR3 nucleotides are TGTGCCTTGTGGGAGCTCTTGCAAGAGTTGGGCAAAAAAATCAAGGTATTT. Protein sequence: CALWELLQELGKKIKVF.

The V gene is TRGV4, the J gene TRGJ1 or TRGJ2. TCRdb is silent on the J gene; assignment here came from matching the DNA to germline. With V trimmed by 1 base and J by 5 bases, 5 bases remained unmatched. The CDR3 is made up of 13 amino acids. In germline, CDR1 is EGSTGY, CDR2 YDSYTSSV. DNA of the CDR3: TGTGCCACCTGGGATGGAGATCATTATAAGAAACTCTTT. Translation: CATWDGDHYKKLF.

This clone has just a few counts. V is TRGV5 and J is TRGJ1 or TRGJ2. No J gene was available from TCRdb, and it was assigned here by a germline match of the DNA. Germline CDR1 is VINAFY and CDR2 is YDVSNSKD. Unmatched junction bases numbered 9, after V lost 0 bases and J lost 10 bases. This CDR3 contains 13 residues. The CDR3 DNA follows: TGTGCCACCTGGGACAGGCTCCAAAGAAAGAAACTCTTT. Translating gives CATWDRLQRKKLF.

This chain uses TRGV9 with TRGJP1. The J gene is absent in TCRdb and was assigned here via DNA matching to germline. Germline V gene data show CDR1 as GITISATS and CDR2 as ISYDGTV (reference sequence). The CDR3 loop spans 14 amino acids. The V gene end was trimmed by 0 bases and the J gene end by 4 bases; junction bases not matched to a gene: 2. CDR3 region: CALWEVGTGWFKIF. In nucleotides, the CDR3 is TGTGCCTTGTGGGAGGTGGGCACTGGTTGGTTCAAGATATTT.

In regard to this clone: The same CDR3 is also encoded by other DNA sequences in this sample. The chain combines TRGV9 with TRGJP. TCRdb does not report a J gene; here it was assigned by matching the DNA to germline references. Germline CDR1 GITISATS, CDR2 ISYDGTV (reference sequence). The CDR3 sequence is 15 residues long. The V gene end was trimmed by 1 base and the J gene end by 7 bases; junction bases not matched to a gene: 1. CDR3 region: CALWEVELGKKIKVF. The DNA of the CDR3 is TGTGCCTTGTGGGAGGTCGAGTTGGGCAAAAAAATCAAGGTATTT.

Details on this clone: A junction boundary mismatches the germline segment, possibly from a read error. V is TRGV4 and J is TRGJP1. The J gene was not available in TCRdb and was assigned here by matching the DNA to germline segments. This CDR3 is built from 16 residues. The germline V gene has CDR1 EGSTGY and CDR2 YDSYTSSV. CDR3 DNA sequence: TGTGCCACCTGGGATTCCTCCTATACCACTGGTTGGGTCAAGATATTT. Protein: CATWDSSYTTGWVKIF.

V is TRGV2 and J is TRGJP2. The J gene is absent in TCRdb and was assigned here via DNA matching to germline. The CDR3 extends over 13 amino acids. Germline V gene data show CDR1 as EGSNGY and CDR2 as YDSYNSKV. V lost 1 base and J lost 10; bases outside the gene matches: 6. CDR3 nucleotide sequence: TGTGCCACCTGGGACGGTGAGATTTGGATCAAGACGTTT. It yields the protein CATWDGEIWIKTF.

Sample share makes this clone large. The chain combines TRGV4 with TRGJ1 or TRGJ2. TCRdb gives no J gene; it was assigned here by matching the DNA to germline. With V trimmed by 5 bases and J by 0 bases, 4 bases remained unmatched. The CDR3 spans 13 residues. The germline V gene encodes CDR1 EGSTGY and CDR2 YDSYTSSV. The CDR3 region has the DNA TGTGCCACCTGGGGCCCGAATTATTATAAGAAACTCTTT. This translates into CATWGPNYYKKLF.